This T cell receptor (beta chain) was identified in a study of early T cells in non-severe SARS-CoV-2 infection. The overall study: It was bulk RNA from unsorted whole blood that was sequenced, and the chains were unpaired. General study results and limits: Missing private and CD4 specificities, VDJdb matching favored anti-spike CD8 responses.

Individually, cDNA molecules had unique molecular identifiers attached to them. TCRdb called the 5' RACE reads again in MiXCR, with one record for every CDR3 protein. Among about 50,000 distinct CDR3 sequences listed, 12% were seen once. This clonotype occurred many times. Its cognate antigen is unknown. This TCR was sampled from an adult who was a healthcare worker with PCR-confirmed SARS-CoV-2 infection or an uninfected control (not recorded which). Source: whole blood, taken at baseline.

The CDR3 spells CASSLGHAGNTEAFF. Written as DNA, the CDR3 is TGCGCCAGCAGCTTGGGCCATGCTGGGAACACTGAAGCTTTCTTT. The chain carries TRBV5-1 and TRBJ1-1; D is undetermined. This CDR3 has 15 residues. Trimming stripped 0 bases from V and 1 base from J, with 10 bases between. Germline CDR1 is SGHRS and CDR2 is YFSETQ.